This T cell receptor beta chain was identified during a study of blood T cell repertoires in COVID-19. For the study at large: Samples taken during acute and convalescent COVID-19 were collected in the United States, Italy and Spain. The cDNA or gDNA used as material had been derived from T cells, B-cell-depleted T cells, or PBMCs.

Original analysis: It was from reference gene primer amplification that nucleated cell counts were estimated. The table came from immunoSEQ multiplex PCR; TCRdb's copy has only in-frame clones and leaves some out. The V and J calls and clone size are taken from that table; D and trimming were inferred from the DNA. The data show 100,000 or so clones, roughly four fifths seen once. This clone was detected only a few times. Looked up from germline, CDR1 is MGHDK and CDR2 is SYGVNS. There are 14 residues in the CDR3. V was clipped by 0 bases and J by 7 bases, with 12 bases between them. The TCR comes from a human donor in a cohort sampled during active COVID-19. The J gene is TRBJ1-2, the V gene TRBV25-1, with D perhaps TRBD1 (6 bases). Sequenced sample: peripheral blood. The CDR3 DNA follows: TGTGCCAGCAGTGAATATAAGGACAGTTCTGGCTACACCTTC. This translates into CASSEYKDSSGYTF.